This passage covers 14 T cell receptor beta chains from one sample sequenced in a study of CD8 T cells in Susac syndrome. RNA in amounts of about 0.5 to 1 ug was reverse transcribed with random hexamers. Each CDR3 protein is one row after TCRdb ran MiXCR on the immunoSEQ multiplex PCR reads. Of 200,000 to 300,000 distinct CDR3 sequences listed, roughly 93% are singletons. Source material: CD4+ T cells from PBMCs. These TCRs come from a human donor with multiple sclerosis.

The gene calls are TRBV19 and TRBJ2-1; 7 positions match TRBD2. Germline V gene sequence: CDR1 LNHDA, CDR2 SQIVND (reference sequence). Unmatched junction bases numbered 9, after V lost 4 bases and J lost 9 bases. The CDR3 has 14 amino acids. The CDR3 reads CASSSGLVFGEQFF. The CDR3 DNA follows: TGTGCCAGTAGTAGCGGACTAGTCTTCGGTGAGCAGTTCTTC.

The gene calls are TRBV25-1 and TRBJ2-1; D tentatively reads TRBD1 or TRBD2 (5 bases each). The CDR3 runs 15 residues. V lost 5 bases and J 0 bases, leaving 11 bases between the germline ends. The germline V gene has CDR1 MGHDK and CDR2 SYGVNS. The CDR3 nucleotides read TGTGCCAGCAGTCCCCCGGGACGCTCCTACAATGAGCAGTTCTTC. The encoded protein is CASSPPGRSYNEQFF.

This chain connects TRBV4-1 to TRBJ1-1, with TRBD1 identical over 8 bases. Germline loops: CDR1 MGHRA, CDR2 YSYEKL. V shed 0 bases and J 11 bases; nucleotides not matched to a gene: 11. CDR3 length equals 15 residues. CDR3 protein: CASSQDVGTGLRAFF. The CDR3 DNA is TGCGCCAGCAGCCAAGATGTGGGGACAGGCCTACGGGCTTTCTTT.

V gene TRBV29-1 combines with J gene TRBJ1-2, with D possibly being TRBD1 (6 bases). The length of the CDR3 is 13 residues. V was trimmed by 4 bases and J by 7 bases, leaving 16 bases between them. The germline CDR1 and CDR2 sequences are SQVTM and ANQGSEA. The CDR3 loop is CSVVGSGGRGYTF. As DNA, the CDR3 is TGCAGCGTTGTTGGGTCCGGGGGCCGTGGCTACACCTTC.

The chain joins TRBV28 to TRBJ2-1; D possibly corresponds to TRBD1 (7 bases). In germline, CDR1 is MDHEN, CDR2 SYDVKM. V was shortened by 6 bases and J by 0 bases, with 9 bases between the two germline ends. The CDR3 sequence is 14 residues long. The CDR3 bases are TGTGCCAGCAGGCGGGACAGCTCCTACAATGAGCAGTTCTTC. Residues: CASRRDSSYNEQFF.

The chain couples TRBV20-1 to TRBJ1-2; possibly TRBD1 for D (6 bases). Trimming took off 4 bases at V and 4 bases at J, with 10 bases between the two ends. CDR3 length equals 12 residues. CDR1 is DFQATT, CDR2 SNEGSKA, per germline (reference sequence). The CDR3 DNA reads TGCAGTGCTAAGGACAGACCCTATGGCTACACCTTC. This encodes CSAKDRPYGYTF.

J is TRBJ1-4 and V is TRBV29-1, with unresolved D. This CDR3 has 15 amino acids. Germline V gene sequence: CDR1 SQVTM, CDR2 ANQGSEA. With 4 bases removed from V and 5 bases from J, the gap between germline ends came to 17 bases. CDR3 residues: CSVGVPIGRNEKLFF. The CDR3 nucleotides read TGCAGCGTTGGGGTCCCCATCGGGAGAAATGAAAAACTGTTTTTT.

This sequence joins TRBV10-2 and TRBJ2-3, with D possibly being TRBD1 (6 bases). The CDR3 totals 14 residues. Germline assignment: CDR1 WSHSY and CDR2 SAAADI. V was shortened by 7 bases and J by 5 bases, with 16 bases between the two germline ends. Here the CDR3 reads CASIRARGQDTQYF. CDR3 DNA sequence: TGCGCCAGCATAAGGGCAAGGGGACAAGATACGCAGTATTTT.

The rearrangement links TRBV7-2 to TRBJ1-2; D gene unclear. The ends were cut back, 2 bases at V and 4 bases at J, with 11 bases in the middle. CDR3 length: 14 amino acids. CDR1 and CDR2 from the germline V gene are SGHTA and FQGNSA. The CDR3 spells CASSLPVPSYGYTF. CDR3 DNA: TGTGCCAGCAGCTTACCCGTACCAAGCTATGGCTACACCTTC. Full variable domain (rest looked up from reference TRBV7-2 and TRBJ1-2): GAGVSQSPSNKVTEKGKDVELRCDPISGHTALYWYRQSLGQGLEFLIYFQGNSAPDKSGLPSDRFSAERTGGSVSTLTIQRTQQEDSAVYLCASSLPVPSYGYTFGSGTRLTVV.

The chain carries TRBV18 and TRBJ2-1, with 8 bases lining up with TRBD2. CDR1 KGHSH and CDR2 LQKENI come from the germline V gene. The CDR3 is made up of 18 amino acids. J gave up 1 base and V 5 bases, and 13 bases lay outside the gene matches. The CDR3 nucleotides are TGTGCCAGCTCATCGAAATCCGGACTAGCCGGTTCCTACAATGAGCAGTTCTTC. It encodes CASSSKSGLAGSYNEQFF.

The rearrangement links TRBV30 to TRBJ1-1; 9 bases are a match to TRBD1. The CDR3 has 14 residues. Germline V gives CDR1 GTSNPN, CDR2 SVGIG (reference sequence). V was pared by 2 bases and J by 6 bases, with 7 bases of the junction left unmatched. CDR3 region: CAWSKGTGRAEAFF. DNA of the CDR3: TGTGCCTGGAGTAAAGGGACAGGGAGGGCTGAAGCTTTCTTT.

The chain carries TRBV5-1 and TRBJ1-1; possible D gene TRBD1, 5 bases. CDR1 is SGHRS, CDR2 YFSETQ, per germline. The V gene lost 0 bases and the J gene lost 4 bases, with 13 bases spanning the gap. This CDR3 is built from 15 residues. The CDR3 reads CASSLDWGGSTEAFF. The CDR3 nucleotides are TGCGCCAGCAGCTTGGATTGGGGGGGTAGCACTGAAGCTTTCTTT.

This chain connects TRBV20-1 to TRBJ2-3, with D possibly TRBD1 on 6 matching bases. The CDR3 totals 13 residues. Trimming removed 3 bases at V and 10 bases at J, with 17 bases between. Germline V gives CDR1 DFQATT, CDR2 SNEGSKA (reference sequence). As DNA, the CDR3 is TGCAGTGCTAGGGGACAAGGGCTCGGGGCGCAGTATTTT. Encoded protein: CSARGQGLGAQYF.

The J gene is TRBJ2-2, the V gene TRBV7-2; 13 bases agree with TRBD2. The germline gives CDR1 SGHTA, CDR2 FQGNSA. This CDR3 is 16 amino acids long. V gave up 4 bases and J gave up 6 bases; unmatched junction bases: 5. The CDR3 sequence is CASSSPGLAGPGELFF. CDR3 nucleotides: TGTGCCAGCAGCTCACCGGGACTAGCGGGGCCCGGGGAGCTGTTTTTT.